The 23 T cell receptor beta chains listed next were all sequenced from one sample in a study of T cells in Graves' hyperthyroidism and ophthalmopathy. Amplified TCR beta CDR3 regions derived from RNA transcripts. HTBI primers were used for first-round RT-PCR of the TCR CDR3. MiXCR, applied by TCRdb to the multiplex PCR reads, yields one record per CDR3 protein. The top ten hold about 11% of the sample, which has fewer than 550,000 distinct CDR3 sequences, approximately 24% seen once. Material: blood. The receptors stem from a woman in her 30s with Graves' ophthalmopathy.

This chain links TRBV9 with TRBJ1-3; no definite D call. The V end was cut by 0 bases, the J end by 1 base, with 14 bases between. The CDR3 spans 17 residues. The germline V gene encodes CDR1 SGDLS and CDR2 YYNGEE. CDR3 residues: CASSVGLGDLSGNTIYF. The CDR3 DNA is TGTGCCAGCAGCGTAGGGCTAGGAGATTTATCTGGAAACACCATATATTTT. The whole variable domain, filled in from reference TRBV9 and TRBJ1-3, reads DSGVTQTPKHLITATGQRVTLRCSPRSGDLSVYWYQQSLDQGLQFLIQYYNGEERAKGNILERFSAQQFPDLHSELNLSSLELGDSALYFCASSVGLGDLSGNTIYFGEGSWLTVV.

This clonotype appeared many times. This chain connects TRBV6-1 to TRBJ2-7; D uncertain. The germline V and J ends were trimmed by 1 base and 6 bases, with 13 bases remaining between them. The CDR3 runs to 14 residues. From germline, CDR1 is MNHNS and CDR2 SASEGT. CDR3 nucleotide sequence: TGTGCCAGCAGTGAAGTGGAACGGTCATTCGAGCAGTACTTC. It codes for CASSEVERSFEQYF.

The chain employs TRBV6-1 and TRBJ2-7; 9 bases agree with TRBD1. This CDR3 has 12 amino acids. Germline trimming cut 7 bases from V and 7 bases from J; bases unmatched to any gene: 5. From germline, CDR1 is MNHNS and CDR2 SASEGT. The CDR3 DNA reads TGTGCCAGCAACCGACAGGGGGGTGAGCAGTACTTC. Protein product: CASNRQGGEQYF.

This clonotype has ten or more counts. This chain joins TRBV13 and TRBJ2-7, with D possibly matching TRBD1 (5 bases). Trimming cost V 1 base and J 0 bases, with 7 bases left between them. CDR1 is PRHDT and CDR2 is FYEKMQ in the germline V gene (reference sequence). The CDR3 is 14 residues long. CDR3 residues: CASSLVTDSYEQYF. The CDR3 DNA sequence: TGTGCCAGCAGCTTAGTGACAGACTCCTACGAGCAGTACTTC.

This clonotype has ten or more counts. The chain's CDR3 is CASSQRDSQETQYF. CDR3 nucleotides: TGTGCCAGCAGCCAACGGGACAGTCAAGAGACCCAGTACTTC. The rearrangement uses TRBV6-1 and TRBJ2-5; TRBD1 aligns across 7 bases. The germline V gene has CDR1 MNHNS and CDR2 SASEGT. Unmatched junction bases numbered 6, after V lost 6 bases and J lost 2 bases. The length of the CDR3 is 14 residues.

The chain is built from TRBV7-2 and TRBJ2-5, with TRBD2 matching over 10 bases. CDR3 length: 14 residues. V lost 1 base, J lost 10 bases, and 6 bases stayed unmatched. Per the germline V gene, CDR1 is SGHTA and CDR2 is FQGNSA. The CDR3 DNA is TGTGCCAGCAGCTTAGTAGCTAGCGGGGGAATCCAGTACTTC. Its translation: CASSLVASGGIQYF.

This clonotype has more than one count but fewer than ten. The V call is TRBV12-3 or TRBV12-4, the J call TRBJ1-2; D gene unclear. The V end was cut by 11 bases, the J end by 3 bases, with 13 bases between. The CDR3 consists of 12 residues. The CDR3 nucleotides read TGTGCCTCCAAGGAAGGGTACTATGGCTACACCTTC. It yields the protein CASKEGYYGYTF.

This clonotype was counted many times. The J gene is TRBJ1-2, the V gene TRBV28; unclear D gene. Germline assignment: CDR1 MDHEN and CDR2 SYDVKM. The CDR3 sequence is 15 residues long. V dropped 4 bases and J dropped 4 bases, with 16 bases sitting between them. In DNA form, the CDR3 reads TGTGCCAGCAGTTCCCCACTTTCCTCCGCCTATGGCTACACCTTC. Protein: CASSSPLSSAYGYTF.

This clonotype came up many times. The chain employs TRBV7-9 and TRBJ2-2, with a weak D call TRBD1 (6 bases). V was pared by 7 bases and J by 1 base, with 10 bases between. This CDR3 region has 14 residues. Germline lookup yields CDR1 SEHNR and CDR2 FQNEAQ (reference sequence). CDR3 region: CASNGGLNTGELFF. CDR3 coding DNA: TGTGCCAGCAATGGGGGCCTGAACACCGGGGAGCTGTTTTTT.

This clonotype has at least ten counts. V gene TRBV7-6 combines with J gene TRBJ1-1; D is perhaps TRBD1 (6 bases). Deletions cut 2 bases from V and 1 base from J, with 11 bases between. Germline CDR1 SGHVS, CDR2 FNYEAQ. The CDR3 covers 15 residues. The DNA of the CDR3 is TGTGCCAGCAGCTTACACAGGGCCACGAACACTGAAGCTTTCTTT. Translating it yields CASSLHRATNTEAFF.

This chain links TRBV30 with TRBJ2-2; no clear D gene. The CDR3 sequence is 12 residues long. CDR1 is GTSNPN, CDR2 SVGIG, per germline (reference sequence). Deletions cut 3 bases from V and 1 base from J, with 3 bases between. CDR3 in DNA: TGTGCCTGGAGGGGGAACACCGGGGAGCTGTTTTTT. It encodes CAWRGNTGELFF. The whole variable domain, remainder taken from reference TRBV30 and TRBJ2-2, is SQTIHQWPATLVQPVGSPLSLECTVEGTSNPNLYWYRQAAGRGLQLLFYSVGIGQISSEVPQNLSASRPQDRQFILSSKKLLLSDSGFYLCAWRGNTGELFFGEGSRLTVL.

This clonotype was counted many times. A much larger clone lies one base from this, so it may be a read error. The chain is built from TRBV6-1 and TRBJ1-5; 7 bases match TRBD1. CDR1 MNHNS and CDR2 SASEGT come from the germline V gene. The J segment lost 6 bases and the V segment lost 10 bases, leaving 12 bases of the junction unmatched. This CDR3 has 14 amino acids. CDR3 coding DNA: TGTGCCACCTCCCAAGTGGCAGGGGGTCAGCCCCAGCATTTT. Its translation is CATSQVAGGQPQHF.

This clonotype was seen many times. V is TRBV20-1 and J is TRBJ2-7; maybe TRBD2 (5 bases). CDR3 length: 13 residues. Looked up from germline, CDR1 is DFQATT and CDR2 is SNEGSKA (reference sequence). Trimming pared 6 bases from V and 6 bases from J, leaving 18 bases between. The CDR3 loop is CSAPPSLAGEQYF. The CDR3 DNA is TGCAGTGCGCCACCTTCGCTAGCTGGCGAGCAGTACTTC.

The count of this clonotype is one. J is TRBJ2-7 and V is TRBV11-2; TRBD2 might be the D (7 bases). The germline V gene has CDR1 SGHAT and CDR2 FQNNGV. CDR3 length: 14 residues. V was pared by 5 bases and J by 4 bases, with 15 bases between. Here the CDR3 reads CASSDYGGQYEQYF. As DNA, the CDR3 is TGTGCCAGCAGCGACTACGGGGGGCAATACGAGCAGTACTTC.

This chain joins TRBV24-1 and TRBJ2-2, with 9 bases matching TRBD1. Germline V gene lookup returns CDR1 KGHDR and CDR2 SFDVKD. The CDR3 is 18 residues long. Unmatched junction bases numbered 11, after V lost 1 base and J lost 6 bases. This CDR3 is CATSDLSETGGIPGELFF. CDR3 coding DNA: TGTGCCACCAGTGATTTATCGGAGACAGGGGGGATACCCGGGGAGCTGTTTTTT.

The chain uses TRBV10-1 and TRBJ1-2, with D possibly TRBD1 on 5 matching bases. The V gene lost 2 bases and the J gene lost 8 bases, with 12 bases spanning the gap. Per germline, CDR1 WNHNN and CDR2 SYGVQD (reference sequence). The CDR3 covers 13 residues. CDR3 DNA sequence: TGCGCCAGCAGTGAGATGAGGGGATACGGCTACACCTTC. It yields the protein CASSEMRGYGYTF.

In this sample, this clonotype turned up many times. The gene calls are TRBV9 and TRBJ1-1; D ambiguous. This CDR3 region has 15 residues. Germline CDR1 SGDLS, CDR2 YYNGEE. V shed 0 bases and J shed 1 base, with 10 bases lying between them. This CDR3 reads CASSVAHTPNTEAFF. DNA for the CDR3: TGTGCCAGCAGCGTAGCTCACACACCGAACACTGAAGCTTTCTTT.

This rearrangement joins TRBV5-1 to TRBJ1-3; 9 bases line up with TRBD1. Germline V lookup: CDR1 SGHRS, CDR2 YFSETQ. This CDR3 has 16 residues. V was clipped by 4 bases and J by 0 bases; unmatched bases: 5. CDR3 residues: CASSPGTGHSGNTIYF. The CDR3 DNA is TGCGCCAGCAGCCCCGGGACAGGGCACTCTGGAAACACCATATATTTT.

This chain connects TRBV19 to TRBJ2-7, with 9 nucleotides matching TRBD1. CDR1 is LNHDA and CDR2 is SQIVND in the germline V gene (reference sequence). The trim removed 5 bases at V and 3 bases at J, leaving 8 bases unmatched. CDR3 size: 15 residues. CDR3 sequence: CASSPGQGILYEQYF. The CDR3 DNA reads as TGTGCCAGTAGTCCGGGACAGGGAATCCTCTACGAGCAGTACTTC.

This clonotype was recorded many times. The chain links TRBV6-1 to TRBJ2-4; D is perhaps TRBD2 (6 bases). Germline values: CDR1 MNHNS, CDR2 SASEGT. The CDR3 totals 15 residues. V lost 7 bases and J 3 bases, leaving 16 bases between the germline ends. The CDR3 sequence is CASTPTGEGKNIQYF. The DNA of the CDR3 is TGTGCCAGCACCCCGACGGGAGAGGGCAAAAACATTCAGTACTTC.

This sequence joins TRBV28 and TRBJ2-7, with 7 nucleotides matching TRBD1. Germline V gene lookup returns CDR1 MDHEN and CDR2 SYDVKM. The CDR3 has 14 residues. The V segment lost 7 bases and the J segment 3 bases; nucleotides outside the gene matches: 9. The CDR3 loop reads CASTNPGQFYEQYF. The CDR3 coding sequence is TGTGCCAGCACAAATCCGGGACAGTTCTACGAGCAGTACTTC. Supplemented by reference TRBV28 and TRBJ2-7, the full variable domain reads DVKVTQSSRYLVKRTGEKVFLECVQDMDHENMFWYRQDPGLGLRLIYFSYDVKMKEKGDIPEGYSVSREKKERFSLILESASTNQTSMYLCASTNPGQFYEQYFGPGTRLTVT.

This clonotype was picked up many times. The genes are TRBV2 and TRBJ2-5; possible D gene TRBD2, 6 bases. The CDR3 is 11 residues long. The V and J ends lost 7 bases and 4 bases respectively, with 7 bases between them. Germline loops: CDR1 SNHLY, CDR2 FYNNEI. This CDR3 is CASMEGETQYF. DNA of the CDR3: TGTGCCAGCATGGAGGGAGAGACCCAGTACTTC. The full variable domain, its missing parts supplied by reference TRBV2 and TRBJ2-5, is EPEVTQTPSHQVTQMGQEVILRCVPISNHLYFYWYRQILGQKVEFLVSFYNNEISEKSEIFDDQFSVERPDGSNFTLKIRSTKLEDSAMYFCASMEGETQYFGPGTRLLVL.

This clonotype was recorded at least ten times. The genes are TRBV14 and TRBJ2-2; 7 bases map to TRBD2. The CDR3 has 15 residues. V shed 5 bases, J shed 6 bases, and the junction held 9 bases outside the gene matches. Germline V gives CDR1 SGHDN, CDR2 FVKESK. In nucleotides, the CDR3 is TGTGCCAGCAGCTGGGACCGCGGGGGTGCCGGGGAGCTGTTTTTT. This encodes CASSWDRGGAGELFF.